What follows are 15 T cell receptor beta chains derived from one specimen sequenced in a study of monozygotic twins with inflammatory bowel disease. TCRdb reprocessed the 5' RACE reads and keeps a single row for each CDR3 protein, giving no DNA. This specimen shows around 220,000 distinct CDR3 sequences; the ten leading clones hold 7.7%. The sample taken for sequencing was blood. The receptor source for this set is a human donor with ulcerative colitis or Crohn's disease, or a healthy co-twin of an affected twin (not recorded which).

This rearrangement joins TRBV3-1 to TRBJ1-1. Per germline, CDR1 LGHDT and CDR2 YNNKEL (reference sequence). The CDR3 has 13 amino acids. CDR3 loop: CASSLTLQAELIF.

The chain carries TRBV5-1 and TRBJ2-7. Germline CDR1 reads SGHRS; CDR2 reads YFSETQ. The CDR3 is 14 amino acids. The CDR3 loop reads CASSLVGSSYEQYF.

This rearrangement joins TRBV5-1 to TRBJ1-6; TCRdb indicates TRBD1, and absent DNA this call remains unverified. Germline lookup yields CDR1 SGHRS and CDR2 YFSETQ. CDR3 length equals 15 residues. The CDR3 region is CASSLQGAVDSPLHF.

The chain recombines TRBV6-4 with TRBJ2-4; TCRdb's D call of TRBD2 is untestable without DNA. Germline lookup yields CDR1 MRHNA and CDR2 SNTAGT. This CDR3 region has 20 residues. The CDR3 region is CASSRARTSGINLAKNIQYF.

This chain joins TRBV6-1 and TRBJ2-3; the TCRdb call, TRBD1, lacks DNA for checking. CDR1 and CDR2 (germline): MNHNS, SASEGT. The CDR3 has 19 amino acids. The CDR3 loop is CASSEEPPRGTGTTDTQYF.

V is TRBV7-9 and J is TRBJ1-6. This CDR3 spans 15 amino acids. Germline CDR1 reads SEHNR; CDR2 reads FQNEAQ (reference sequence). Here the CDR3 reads CASSLAPFERSPLHF. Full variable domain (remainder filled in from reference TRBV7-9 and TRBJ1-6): DTGVSQNPRHKITKRGQNVTFRCDPISEHNRLYWYRQTLGQGPEFLTYFQNEAQLEKSRLLSDRFSAERPKGSFSTLEIQRTEQGDSAMYLCASSLAPFERSPLHFGNGTRLTVT.

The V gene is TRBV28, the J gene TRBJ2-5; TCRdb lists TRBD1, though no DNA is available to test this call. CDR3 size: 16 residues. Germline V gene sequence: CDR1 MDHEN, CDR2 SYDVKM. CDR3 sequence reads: CASKFYRGPFEQTQYF.

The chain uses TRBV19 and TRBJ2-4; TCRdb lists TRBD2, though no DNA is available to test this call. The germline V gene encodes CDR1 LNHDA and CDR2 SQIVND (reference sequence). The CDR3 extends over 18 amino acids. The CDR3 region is CASSLDLGGAGAKNIQYF.

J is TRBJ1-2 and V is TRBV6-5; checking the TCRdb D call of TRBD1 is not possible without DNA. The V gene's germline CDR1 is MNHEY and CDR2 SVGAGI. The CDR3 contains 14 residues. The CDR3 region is CASSYSPDRDGYTF.

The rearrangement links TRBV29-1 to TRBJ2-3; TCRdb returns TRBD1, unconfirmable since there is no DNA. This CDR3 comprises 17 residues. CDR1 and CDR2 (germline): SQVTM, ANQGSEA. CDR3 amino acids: CSVIPLVGTGGSDTQYF.

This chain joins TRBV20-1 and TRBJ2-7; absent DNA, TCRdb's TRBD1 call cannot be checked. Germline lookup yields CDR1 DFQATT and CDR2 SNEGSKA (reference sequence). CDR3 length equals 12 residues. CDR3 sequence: CSARGPGGEQYF.

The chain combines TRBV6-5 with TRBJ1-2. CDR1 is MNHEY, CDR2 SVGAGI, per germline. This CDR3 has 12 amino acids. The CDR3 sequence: CASRDGNYGYTF.

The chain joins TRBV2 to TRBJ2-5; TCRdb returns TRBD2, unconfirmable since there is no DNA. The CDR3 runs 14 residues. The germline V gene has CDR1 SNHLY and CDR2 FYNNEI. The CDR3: CASGTSGYQETQYF.

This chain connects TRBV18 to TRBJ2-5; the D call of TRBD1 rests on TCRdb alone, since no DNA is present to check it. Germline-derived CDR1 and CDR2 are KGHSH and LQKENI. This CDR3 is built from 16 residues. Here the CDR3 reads CASSPQTGSVQETQYF.

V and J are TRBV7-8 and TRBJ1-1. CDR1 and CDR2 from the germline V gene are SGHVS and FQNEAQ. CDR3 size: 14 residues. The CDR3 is CASSLKRADAEAFF.